The clone carrying this T cell receptor (beta chain) was recorded at least ten times. What it recognizes is unknown. The sample comes from a study of T-cell reconstitution after alpha-beta-depleted transplantation in children. Trimming took 4 bases from V and 0 from J; bases not matched to a gene: 6. The CDR3 extends over 15 amino acids. Looked up from germline, CDR1 is DFQATT and CDR2 is SNEGSKA (reference sequence). General study results and limits: At the one-year point after transplant, T-cell counts and TCRbeta diversity were found to come mostly from T cells that had been newly produced. Some patients showed high day-60 TCRbeta diversity, which derived from surviving recipient T cells and thymic progenitors. Alpha-beta T cells present about two months after transplant were reported to originate from several hundred expanded graft clones.

Preparing the TCRbeta library involved the use of unique molecular identifiers. TCRdb independently ran MiXCR on the PCR reads; one entry per CDR3 protein. The table records 480,000 or so distinct CDR3 sequences, roughly a tenth of them present only once. The sequence derives from a child aged 2 to 10 with inherited bone marrow failure, due to receive a stem cell transplant. This chain joins TRBV20-1 and TRBJ2-7, with 10 bases fitting TRBD1. The sample was PBMCs, taken before TCRalphabeta/CD19-depleted stem cell transplant. DNA for the CDR3: TGCAGTGCTATACCGGGACAGGGGAGCTCCTACGAGCAGTACTTC. Protein product: CSAIPGQGSSYEQYF.